This T cell receptor (beta chain) was observed in a study of blood T cells in healthy people across ages (dated by TCRdb to 2015 to 2017). In the study overall: In model experiments, template switching captured about one uniquely barcoded TCR beta cDNA molecule for every two T cells. To avoid experimental bias, donors of different ages were spread randomly across the sequencing lanes. The donors were split into four age groups: young (average around 15 years), middle-aged (around 40), aged (approximately 60) and long-lived (under 85). To track age-related changes in TCR beta repertoire diversity, the study relied on deep sequencing normalized with unique cDNA molecular identifiers. Two additional independent replicas of 1 million unique cDNA reads from the same blood draw were analyzed for two donors (one aged 18 to 30 and one aged 80 or older).

Points the paper makes about the study in general: The CMV infection status of donors was not known, potentially confounding age-related changes in expanded clonotypes. Compared with the aged group, the long-lived group had more naive CD4+ T cells, fewer expanded clones and increased TCR diversity, suggesting age selection. Estimates of total diversity from one million sequenced T cells were regarded as lower bounds and underestimates. As age increased, observed TCR beta diversity per million T cells dropped in a roughly linear way, and a significant reduction was already evident by age about 36. A strong correlation was found between observed TCR beta diversity and the percentage of naive T cells measured by flow cytometry. Since profiling was done on bulk unsorted PBMCs, naive and antigen-experienced compartments could not be conclusively compared.

The 39 donors, aged roughly 6 to 95 years, were systemically healthy Caucasian individuals from Russia. Each donor gave ten milliliters of peripheral blood, collected into EDTA-treated Vacutainer tubes. PBMCs were isolated by Ficoll-Paque density-gradient centrifugation, with at least 6 million obtained per sample. Trizol reagent was used to extract total RNA from PBMCs, with at least 5.5 micrograms per sample. For every donor, an aliquot of PBMCs went through flow cytometry to measure the percentages of naive CD45RAhigh/CD27high T cells. Libraries were prepared through 5' RACE. Sequenced using an Illumina HiSeq 2500. A second roughly 7 to 11 cycle PCR used a sample-barcoded 5' primer and a J-beta primer mix. A template-switch 5' adaptor carrying 12 random nucleotides introduced a unique molecular identifier onto each TCR beta cDNA molecule. Each sample yielded at least 3 million CDR3-containing paired-end reads. First-strand cDNA synthesis was performed from all RNA using the Mint cDNA synthesis kit, with priming by a TRBC-specific oligonucleotide. Following uracil-DNA glycosylase treatment, a first 18-cycle PCR with universal primers M1SS and BC2_uni_R was performed on all cDNA. Per the source publication's procedure: For normalization, 1 million high-quality reads, each with a distinct molecular identifier, were randomly selected from each sample. Reads sharing molecular identifiers were discarded rather than binned into consensus sequences. CDR3 identification, clonotype clustering and error correction used MiTCR with a Q25 quality threshold and the strictest error-elimination algorithm. Lower-bound total TCR beta diversity was estimated with a nonparametric unseen species model using Euler transformation. TCRdb handled the public reads itself, with Q25 trimming in fastp and clone calling in MiXCR, and kept productive beta chains. Each entry is one CDR3 protein sequence, shown with its most common DNA and genes. TCRdb, not the authors, supplied the V and J calls. For this sample there are fewer than 2,000,000 distinct CDR3 sequences; about 31% appear just once. Of the sample, approximately 10% falls within the top ten clones.

Concerning this clonotype itself: The clone's antigen remains unknown. It may be a read error: a sequence one base away is much more abundant.

V and J are trimmed by 7 bases and 14 bases, and the gene matches miss 18 bases of the junction. There are 14 amino acids in the CDR3, from cysteine to phenylalanine inclusive. The only DNA kept is the CDR3, 42 bases in frame from the first base. Per the germline V gene, SQVTM is the CDR1 and ANQGSEA is the CDR2. Recombination linked TRBV29-1 to TRBJ2-1; 9 central bases correspond to TRBD2. This receptor was taken from a woman in her twenties or thirties in good health. Sequencing used blood. The DNA sequence reads TGCAGCGGGGGCGCAGCGGGAGGTTTAGGTGGGGAGTTCTTC. It codes for CSGGAAGGLGGEFF.